This T cell receptor (beta chain) emerged from a study of T cell clonotyping in hematopoietic cell transplantation. Across the study: Pretransplant recipient samples were taken after cytoreduction. General study points: Graft donor and pretransplant recipient Inverse Simpson Index values predicted broader posttransplant TCR diversity.

Clones were sequenced by immunoSEQ multiplex PCR, and TCRdb holds only the in-frame ones, with some missing. The sample yields hundreds of clones, 96% seen once. Sample time point: recipient sample about 28 days before transplant, after cytoreduction. Recipient blood drawn about 28 days pretransplant and days 30, 100, 180 after. Concerning this clone itself: Its antigen is undetermined.

The V gene lost 2 bases and the J gene lost 4 bases, with 12 bases spanning the gap. The CDR3 consists of 15 residues. Per germline, CDR1 MNHEY and CDR2 SMNVEV (reference sequence). The genes are TRBV27 and TRBJ1-5; the D gene is possibly TRBD1 (6 bases). The sample was peripheral blood mononuclear cells, taken before stem cell transplant. The sequence came from a woman aged 40 to 55 with acute myeloid leukemia. Some clones in this sample may be carry-over from other donors' samples. This CDR3 is CASSLISRGNQPQHF. In nucleotides, the CDR3 is TGTGCCAGCAGTTTAATCAGCAGGGGTAATCAGCCCCAGCATTTT.